The rows below give T cell receptor beta chains drawn from one sample of a study of control samples from healthy donors and cancer patients. Here immunoSEQ multiplex PCR was the method, and the copy in TCRdb shows in-frame clones only, minus some. The table records about 97,000 clones, 85% to 90% of them present only once. Material: blood. The receptors come from a man aged 25-45 years in good health. The CDR3 runs from the conserved cysteine through the conserved F or W. D genes are given only for firm matches. Size tells how often a clone was seen (once, few, many) or the class of an expanded clone, and some rows leave it out.

clone size	V gene	D gene	J gene	CDR3 protein	CDR3 DNA
-	TRBV28	TRBD1	TRBJ2-3	CASNPGTGGRDTQYF	TGTGCCAGCAATCCCGGGACAGGGGGCCGAGATACGCAGTATTTT
-	TRBV6-6	-	TRBJ1-1	CASSLGMNTEAFF	TGTGCCAGCAGTCTCGGAATGAACACTGAAGCTTTCTTT
-	TRBV12-3/TRBV12-4	-	TRBJ2-5	CASSYPPETQYF	TGTGCCAGCAGTTACCCCCCAGAGACCCAGTACTTC
-	TRBV19	-	TRBJ2-3	CASSTDRQTDTQYF	TGTGCCAGTAGTACAGATCGGCAGACAGATACGCAGTATTTT
-	TRBV12-3/TRBV12-4	-	TRBJ1-2	CASKVSNYGYTF	TGTGCCAGCAAGGTATCTAACTATGGCTACACCTTC
-	TRBV14	-	TRBJ1-3	CASSQEGVGNTIYF	TGTGCCAGCAGCCAAGAAGGGGTCGGAAACACCATATATTTT
-	TRBV29-1	TRBD1	TRBJ2-5	CSVERDRGAPKAQYF	TGCAGCGTTGAACGGGACAGGGGGGCCCCAAAGGCCCAGTACTTC
-	TRBV28	TRBD1	TRBJ1-5	CASTDRGRNQPQHF	TGTGCCAGCACCGACAGGGGAAGGAATCAGCCCCAGCATTTT
-	TRBV7-3	-	TRBJ1-3	CASSTDRGNTIYF	TGTGCCAGCAGCACGGACAGAGGAAACACCATATATTTT
-	TRBV12-5	-	TRBJ2-1	CASGPAINEQFF	TGTGCTAGTGGTCCCGCCATCAATGAGCAGTTCTTC
-	TRBV5-6	-	TRBJ2-1	CASSLWAASYNEQFF	TGTGCCAGCAGCTTGTGGGCAGCCTCCTACAATGAGCAGTTCTTC
few	TRBV27	-	TRBJ2-7	CAQRLRHHYEQYF	TGTGCCCAACGGCTACGACATCACTACGAGCAGTACTTC
-	TRBV30	-	TRBJ1-2	CAWYHFREGSYF	TGTGCCTGGTACCATTTCAGGGAAGGGTCCTATTTC
-	TRBV5-5	-	TRBJ1-1	CASRTGGTEAFF	TGTGCCAGCAGGACCGGGGGGACTGAAGCTTTCTTT
few	TRBV10-2	-	TRBJ2-3	CASSPGPRNADSTQYF	TGCGCCAGCAGTCCGGGGCCAAGGAACGCCGATTCGACGCAGTATTTT
-	TRBV6-1	-	TRBJ2-3	CASSEYRSLIRTDTQYF	TGTGCCAGCAGTGAGTATCGGTCCCTGATTAGGACAGATACGCAGTATTTT
few	TRBV3-1/TRBV3-2	-	TRBJ1-5	CASSQDLTGNQPQHF	TGTGCCAGCAGCCAAGATCTGACAGGCAATCAGCCCCAGCATTTT
-	TRBV12-5	-	TRBJ2-5	CASGSGLSTQETQYF	TGTGCTAGTGGTTCCGGCCTTTCTACCCAAGAGACCCAGTACTTC
-	TRBV19	-	TRBJ2-5	CASSIHRQKETQYF	TGTGCCAGTAGTATCCATCGACAGAAAGAGACCCAGTACTTC
-	TRBV4-1	TRBD1	TRBJ2-3	CASSHRTAGQGNTDTQYF	TGCGCCAGCAGCCATCGAACCGCGGGACAGGGGAACACAGATACGCAGTATTTT
-	TRBV27	-	TRBJ2-2	CASSPDTGELFF	TGTGCCAGCAGTCCCGACACCGGGGAGCTGTTTTTT
-	TRBV7-2	-	TRBJ1-1	CASTPWQGTGTEAFF	TGTGCCAGCACCCCATGGCAGGGGACGGGGACTGAAGCTTTCTTT
-	TRBV20-1	-	TRBJ1-1	CSASRQYTEAFF	TGCAGTGCTAGTCGGCAGTACACTGAAGCTTTCTTT
-	TRBV5-1	TRBD1	TRBJ1-2	CASSIGTGGTNYGYTF	TGCGCCAGCAGCATTGGGACAGGGGGAACTAACTATGGCTACACCTTC
-	TRBV7-9	-	TRBJ2-2	CASSPARENTGELFF	TGTGCCAGCAGCCCGGCCAGGGAGAACACCGGGGAGCTGTTTTTT
once	TRBV4-1	-	TRBJ1-6	CASSQDMGRTLNSPLHF	TGCGCCAGCAGCCAAGATATGGGCCGGACGCTTAATTCACCCCTCCACTTT
-	TRBV10-2	-	TRBJ1-5	CASSEHNQPQHF	TGCGCCAGCAGTGAACATAATCAGCCCCAGCATTTT
-	TRBV6-5	TRBD1	TRBJ1-2	CASLQGQGSGYTF	TGTGCCAGCCTGCAGGGACAGGGGAGCGGCTACACCTTC
once	TRBV7-9	TRBD2	TRBJ2-1	CASSHHRTSGRVIYNEQFF	TGTGCCAGCAGCCATCATCGGACTAGCGGGAGGGTAATTTACAATGAGCAGTTCTTC
once	TRBV6-1	TRBD1	TRBJ1-4	CASSDIRQGPNEKLFF	TGTGCCAGCAGTGACATTAGACAGGGGCCTAATGAAAAACTGTTTTTT
-	TRBV24-1	-	TRBJ2-3	CATSDRATTPPDTQYF	TGTGCCACCAGTGACCGGGCCACGACCCCCCCAGATACGCAGTATTTT
-	TRBV6-6	-	TRBJ2-6	CATSAGPDSGANVLTF	TGTGCCACCAGCGCAGGACCTGACTCTGGGGCCAACGTCCTGACTTTC
once	TRBV12-3/TRBV12-4	TRBD1	TRBJ1-2	CASTAGQGYGYTF	TGTGCCAGCACTGCGGGACAGGGGTATGGCTACACCTTC
-	TRBV5-1	-	TRBJ2-1	CASSSPGLSYNEQFF	TGCGCCAGCAGCTCTCCGGGACTCTCCTACAATGAGCAGTTCTTC
-	TRBV12-3/TRBV12-4	-	TRBJ1-2	CASSLNHGFTF	TGTGCTAGCAGTTTGAACCATGGCTTCACCTTC
-	TRBV6-6	TRBD1	TRBJ1-3	CASSYRQGEGNTIYF	TGTGCCAGCAGTTACCGACAGGGGGAAGGAAACACCATATATTTT
-	TRBV5-6	-	TRBJ1-4	CASSSRDVGEKLFF	TGTGCCAGCAGCTCCCGGGACGTTGGTGAAAAACTGTTTTTT
-	TRBV2	-	TRBJ1-6	CASSGASGYSSYNSPLHF	TGTGCCAGCAGTGGTGCGTCTGGTTACAGCTCCTATAATTCACCCCTCCACTTT
few	TRBV6-6	-	TRBJ1-1	CASSPVWGRQNTEAFF	TGTGCCAGCAGTCCGGTTTGGGGACGGCAGAACACTGAAGCTTTCTTT
-	TRBV4-1	-	TRBJ1-5	CASSQVDYSNQPQHF	TGCGCCAGCAGCCAAGTGGACTATAGCAATCAGCCCCAGCATTTT
-	TRBV24-1	TRBD2	TRBJ2-1	CATSDLGSGRVYEQFF	TGTGCCACCAGTGATTTGGGTAGCGGGAGAGTATATGAGCAGTTCTTC
-	TRBV18	-	TRBJ1-1	CASSPGTSAEAFF	TGTGCCAGCTCACCGGGGACATCAGCCGAAGCTTTCTTT
-	TRBV27	TRBD2	TRBJ2-1	CASRPGTSGTNEQFF	TGTGCCAGCAGGCCCGGGACTAGCGGGACTAATGAGCAGTTCTTC
-	TRBV7-2	TRBD2	TRBJ2-1	CASSLTSGTYNEQFF	TGTGCCAGCAGCTTAACTAGCGGGACCTACAATGAGCAGTTCTTC
-	TRBV11-2	-	TRBJ2-1	CASSLERGHNEQFF	TGTGCCAGCAGCTTAGAGCGGGGACACAATGAGCAGTTCTTC
-	TRBV5-1	TRBD1	TRBJ1-2	CASSLAKVTGGDGYTF	TGCGCCAGCAGCTTGGCCAAGGTGACAGGGGGCGATGGCTACACCTTC
-	TRBV30	-	TRBJ2-5	CAWSPGYKGLKKGETQYF	TGTGCCTGGAGTCCGGGATATAAGGGACTTAAGAAGGGAGAGACCCAGTACTTC
few	TRBV30	TRBD1	TRBJ1-5	CAWSVHRGNNQPQHF	TGTGCCTGGAGTGTACACAGGGGAAACAATCAGCCCCAGCATTTT
-	TRBV27	-	TRBJ1-5	CASRNTGTRQPQHF	TGTGCCAGCAGGAATACAGGGACGCGACAGCCCCAGCATTTT
-	TRBV5-1	-	TRBJ1-5	CASSLGTGRGQPQHF	TGCGCCAGCAGCTTGGGTACGGGGAGGGGTCAGCCCCAGCATTTT
few	TRBV24-1	-	TRBJ2-5	CATSDRGQPPETQYF	TGTGCCACCAGTGATAGAGGACAACCGCCAGAGACCCAGTACTTC
once	TRBV11-3	-	TRBJ2-3	CASSLVGGSSTDTQYF	TGTGCCAGCAGCTTAGTTGGCGGATCTAGCACAGATACGCAGTATTTT
-	TRBV6-4	TRBD2	TRBJ2-1	CASSGSRKTSGGFNEQFF	TGTGCCAGCAGTGGTTCGAGAAAGACTAGCGGGGGATTCAATGAGCAGTTCTTC
-	TRBV6-5	-	TRBJ1-1	CASSSYSTNTEAFF	TGTGCCAGCAGTTCCTATAGTACGAACACTGAAGCTTTCTTT
-	TRBV18	TRBD2	TRBJ2-3	CASSPGLAGTDTQYF	TGTGCCAGCTCACCGGGACTAGCGGGCACAGATACGCAGTATTTT
-	TRBV9	TRBD1	TRBJ2-2	CASSTRDRGTGELFF	TGTGCCAGCAGCACCCGGGACAGGGGTACCGGGGAGCTGTTTTTT
-	TRBV4-1	-	TRBJ1-2	CASSQGTGNYGYTF	TGCGCCAGCAGCCAAGGAACTGGGAACTATGGCTACACCTTC
once	TRBV6-5	-	TRBJ2-2	CAGLGLMNTGELFF	TGTGCCGGACTGGGCCTGATGAACACCGGGGAGCTGTTTTTT